Sequencing of this T cell receptor beta chain was carried out in a study of blood T cell repertoires in COVID-19. Study processing details: Researchers report that nucleated cell counts were estimated from reference gene primer amplification. The assay was immunoSEQ multiplex PCR, and TCRdb's table has in-frame clones only and misses some. The V and J calls and the clone size are those of that table, but D and trimming were determined from the DNA. The table lists 50,000 to 75,000 clones, approximately 80% of them singletons. Looked up from germline, CDR1 is LNHDA and CDR2 is SQIVND (reference sequence). The CDR3 extends over 17 amino acids. V was clipped by 5 bases and J by 4 bases; unmatched bases: 11. This clone has more than one count but fewer than ten.

Sequenced material: peripheral blood. This chain uses TRBV19 with TRBJ2-3; 11 bases map to TRBD2. The TCR sequence derives from a man aged 60 to 69 with COVID-19, enrolled during active disease. CDR3 DNA: TGTGCCAGTAGTCCCCTCCCTAGCGGGAGGCCAGCAGATACGCAGTATTTT. Protein sequence: CASSPLPSGRPADTQYF.